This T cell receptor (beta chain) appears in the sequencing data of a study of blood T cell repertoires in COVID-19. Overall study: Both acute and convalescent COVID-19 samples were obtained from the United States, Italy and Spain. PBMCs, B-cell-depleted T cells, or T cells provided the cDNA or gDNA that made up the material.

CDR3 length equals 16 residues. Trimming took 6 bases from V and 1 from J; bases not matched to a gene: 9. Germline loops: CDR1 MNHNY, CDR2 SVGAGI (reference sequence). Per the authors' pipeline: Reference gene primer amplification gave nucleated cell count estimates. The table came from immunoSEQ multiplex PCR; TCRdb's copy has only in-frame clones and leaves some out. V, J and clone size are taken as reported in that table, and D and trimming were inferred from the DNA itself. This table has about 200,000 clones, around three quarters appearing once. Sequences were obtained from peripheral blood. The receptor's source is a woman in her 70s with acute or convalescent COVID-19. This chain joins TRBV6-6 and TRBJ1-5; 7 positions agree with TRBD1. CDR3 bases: TGTGCCAGCAGACGTGGGACAGATACCAGCAATCAGCCCCAGCATTTT. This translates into CASRRGTDTSNQPQHF.